This T cell receptor (beta chain) emerged from a study of blood T cell repertoires in COVID-19. In the original analysis: Amplification with reference gene primers provided the estimates of nucleated cell counts. Assay used: immunoSEQ multiplex PCR; TCRdb lists only in-frame clones, some missing. V and J calls and clone size are given by that table; D and trimming were obtained from the DNA. Among about 140,000 clones listed, approximately 83% were seen once. This TCR derives from a woman aged 60-75 years with acute or convalescent COVID-19. The specimen was peripheral blood.

CDR3 amino acids: CASRGDSALEQYF. CDR3 coding DNA: TGTGCCAGCAGAGGGGACAGCGCCCTCGAGCAGTACTTC. The chain recombines TRBV12-3 or TRBV12-4 with TRBJ2-7; TRBD1 agrees at 7 bases. This CDR3 is 13 amino acids long. V shed 6 bases and J 6 bases; nucleotides not matched to a gene: 8.